One and the same sample provided the 10 T cell receptor beta chains below, sequenced in a study of blood T cells in healthy people across ages. Through a sample-barcoded 5' primer and a J-beta primer mix, a second PCR was run for roughly 7 to 12 cycles. In TCRdb, the 5' RACE reads were re-called with MiXCR into one record per CDR3 protein. The repertoire holds some 920,000 distinct CDR3 sequences, about 51% seen once, with roughly 23% in the top ten. The specimen sequenced was blood. The origin of the receptors is a woman aged 55-75 years in good health.

The genes are TRBV20-1 and TRBJ1-1, with 7 positions matching TRBD1. This CDR3 region has 13 residues. CDR1 DFQATT and CDR2 SNEGSKA come from the germline V gene (reference sequence). V shed 8 bases, J shed 1 base, and the junction held 7 bases outside the gene matches. The CDR3: CSTSRTGNTEAFF. CDR3 in DNA: TGCAGTACTTCAAGGACAGGGAACACTGAAGCTTTCTTT.

This clonotype was picked up a small number of times. The chain joins TRBV12-3 or TRBV12-4 to TRBJ2-2; 14 bases are a match to TRBD2. The CDR3 runs 17 residues. V lost 6 bases and J lost 9; bases outside the gene matches: 12. The CDR3 loop is CASRRAATSGRARELFF. As DNA, the CDR3 is TGTGCCAGCAGACGCGCCGCGACTAGCGGGAGGGCCCGGGAGCTGTTTTTT.

The chain has TRBV12-3 or TRBV12-4 and TRBJ2-3, with D possibly being TRBD2 (6 bases). The CDR3 is 14 residues long. V shed 7 bases and J shed 0 bases, with 11 bases lying between them. In nucleotides, the CDR3 is TGTGCCAGCAAAATGAGCGGGAGCACAGATACGCAGTATTTT. Protein product: CASKMSGSTDTQYF.

DNA of the CDR3: TGTGCCGGAGCCGGACCCTCCGCTACGCAGTATTTT. Amino acids: CAGAGPSATQYF. This sequence joins TRBV30 and TRBJ2-3; no firm D call. The germline gives CDR1 GTSNPN, CDR2 SVGIG (reference sequence). The V end was cut by 8 bases, the J end by 8 bases, with 17 bases between. The length of the CDR3 is 12 residues. Based on the CDR3 plus reference TRBV30 and TRBJ2-3, the full variable domain is SQTIHQWPATLVQPVGSPLSLECTVEGTSNPNLYWYRQAAGRGLQLLFYSVGIGQISSEVPQNLSASRPQDRQFILSSKKLLLSDSGFYLCAGAGPSATQYFGPGTRLTVL.

With respect to this clonotype: Given a much more abundant clone one base away, this may be a read error. The chain has TRBV12-3 or TRBV12-4 and TRBJ2-3, with D possibly TRBD2 on 6 matching bases. Trimming shortened V by 5 bases and J by 7 bases, and 16 bases separated the two germline ends. This CDR3 spans 14 amino acids. The CDR3 sequence: CASSGTGGAYTQYF. Here the CDR3 DNA reads TGTGCCAGCAGTGGGACTGGCGGGGCATATACGCAGTATTTT.

This clonotype appeared a few times. The V call is TRBV2, the J call TRBJ2-1; D is unresolved. The CDR3 totals 12 residues. Trimming removed 4 bases from V and 5 bases from J, with 6 bases in between. The germline V gene has CDR1 SNHLY and CDR2 FYNNEI. This chain's CDR3 is CASSAFDNEQFF. In DNA, the CDR3 is TGTGCCAGCAGTGCGTTCGACAATGAGCAGTTCTTC.

This clonotype was counted a few times. Being one base from a much bigger clone, this may be a read error. The chain employs TRBV27 and TRBJ2-7; possible D gene TRBD2, 6 bases. CDR3 length: 12 residues. V was trimmed by 5 bases and J by 7 bases, leaving 12 bases between them. The V gene's germline CDR1 is MNHEY and CDR2 SMNVEV (reference sequence). The CDR3 loop reads CASSEAGNEQYF. The CDR3 DNA reads as TGTGCCAGCAGTGAAGCGGGTAATGAGCAGTACTTC.

In DNA form, the CDR3 reads TGCGCCAGCAGCCAAGATTACGGACGCAGCTCCTACAATGAGCAGTTCTTC. Translating it yields CASSQDYGRSSYNEQFF. V usage is TRBV4-3 and J usage is TRBJ2-1; D is undetermined. Trimming removed 0 bases from V and 0 bases from J, with 12 bases in between. The germline gives CDR1 LGHNA, CDR2 YSLEER. The CDR3 has 17 residues.

The chain uses TRBV29-1 and TRBJ2-7; 7 bases align to TRBD2. Germline values: CDR1 SQVTM, CDR2 ANQGSEA. J gave up 2 bases and V 8 bases, and 12 bases lay outside the gene matches. The CDR3 totals 14 residues. As DNA, the CDR3 is TGCAGCCCGAGGGAGGGGCTATGGGCCTACGAGCAGTACTTC. As protein: CSPREGLWAYEQYF.

V usage is TRBV7-8 and J usage is TRBJ2-5; D unclear. Trimming removed 5 bases from V and 3 bases from J, with 16 bases in between. In germline, CDR1 is SGHVS, CDR2 FQNEAQ. The CDR3 is 15 residues long. The CDR3 DNA sequence: TGTGCCAGCAGCCCCATCCCAGCTGGAGAAGAGACCCAGTACTTC. This codes for CASSPIPAGEETQYF.